The rows below give T cell receptor beta chains drawn from one sample of a study of cytomegalovirus exposure and HLA in healthy donors. Data came from immunoSEQ multiplex PCR; TCRdb stores just in-frame clones and leaves some out. The table includes some 200,000 clones, roughly four fifths detected once. The specimen was PBMCs. Every receptor here comes from a woman aged 25 to 39 in good health and CMV-seropositive. Each CDR3 is given with its conserved first and last residue. A D gene is named only where the DNA matches it firmly. Clone size is given for some rows only: seen once, a few or many times, or a class if the clone is expanded.

D,size,V,length,J,CDR3,DNA
TRBD1,-,TRBV27,13,TRBJ2-1,CASSPGTATDQFF,TGTGCCAGCAGTCCCGGGACAGCCACGGACCAGTTCTTC
TRBD1,-,TRBV4-3,16,TRBJ2-3,CASSPAMGQSTDTQYF,TGCGCCAGCAGCCCAGCCATGGGACAGAGCACAGATACGCAGTATTTT
-,-,TRBV7-2,12,TRBJ2-2,CASSSPSGELFF,TGTGCCAGCAGCTCCCCTAGCGGGGAGCTGTTTTTT
-,-,TRBV19,15,TRBJ2-3,CASRNRAGSTDTQYF,TGTGCCAGTAGGAACAGGGCCGGGAGCACAGATACGCAGTATTTT
-,once,TRBV30,13,TRBJ1-1,CAWKGQFDPEAFF,TGTGCCTGGAAGGGGCAGTTCGACCCTGAAGCTTTCTTT
-,-,TRBV7-8,11,TRBJ2-7,CASSFRYEQYF,TGTGCCAGCAGCTTTCGTTACGAGCAGTACTTC
-,-,TRBV2,12,TRBJ1-2,CASSEAGRSYTF,TGTGCCAGCAGTGAGGCAGGGCGGAGCTACACCTTC
-,-,TRBV2,15,TRBJ2-3,CASNMLGLGVDTQYF,TGTGCCAGCAATATGCTGGGACTGGGAGTTGATACGCAGTATTTT
TRBD1,-,TRBV6-1,18,TRBJ1-5,CASSGSPTGIPNNQPQHF,TGTGCCAGCAGTGGAAGCCCGACAGGGATCCCAAACAATCAGCCCCAGCATTTT
TRBD2,medium-sized,TRBV7-9,18,TRBJ2-3,CASNRPGTSGGITDTQYF,TGTGCCAGCAACAGACCCGGGACTAGCGGGGGGATCACAGATACGCAGTATTTT
TRBD1,once,TRBV7-2,19,TRBJ1-4,CASSLALTGPLSRSEKLFF,TGTGCCAGCAGCTTAGCCTTGACAGGGCCCCTGAGTCGGTCGGAAAAACTGTTTTTT
-,-,TRBV19,16,TRBJ2-7,CASSIYPGQGLYEQYF,TGTGCCAGTAGTATATACCCCGGGCAGGGACTCTACGAGCAGTACTTC
TRBD2,-,TRBV7-2,14,TRBJ2-7,CASRRPGGRHEQYF,TGTGCCAGCAGGCGCCCGGGGGGTCGGCACGAGCAGTACTTC
TRBD1,-,TRBV30,12,TRBJ1-2,CAWIGGAGGYTF,TGTGCCTGGATAGGGGGCGCGGGTGGCTACACCTTC
-,-,TRBV7-2,15,TRBJ1-5,CASSLGARSNQPQHF,TGTGCCAGCAGCTTAGGGGCACGTAGCAATCAGCCCCAGCATTTT
TRBD1,-,TRBV7-2,15,TRBJ2-7,CASSFQGQGVYEQYF,TGTGCCAGCAGCTTCCAAGGACAGGGGGTGTACGAGCAGTACTTC
TRBD1,few,TRBV15,17,TRBJ1-2,CATSRAGQSPLNYGYTF,TGTGCCACCAGCAGAGCGGGACAGAGCCCGTTAAACTATGGCTACACCTTC
TRBD1,-,TRBV5-1,14,TRBJ1-3,CASSAQGTGNTIYF,TGCGCCAGCAGCGCACAGGGGACTGGAAACACCATATATTTT
TRBD1,-,TRBV5-1,14,TRBJ2-7,CASRGDSSSYEQYF,TGCGCCAGCAGGGGGGACAGTTCCTCCTACGAGCAGTACTTC
TRBD1,-,TRBV2,14,TRBJ2-7,CASSEQGQGYEQYF,TGTGCCAGCAGTGAGCAGGGACAGGGTTACGAGCAGTACTTC
-,few,TRBV10-3,15,TRBJ2-3,CAISDRQTSTDTQYF,TGTGCCATCAGTGACAGACAGACTAGCACAGATACGCAGTATTTT
-,-,TRBV5-6,16,TRBJ2-7,CASSLAGGQGRDEQYF,TGTGCCAGCAGTCTGGCCGGAGGGCAGGGCCGGGACGAGCAGTACTTC
-,-,TRBV4-3,17,TRBJ2-3,CASSQEISGLRGDTQYF,TGCGCCAGCAGCCAAGAAATTTCGGGACTCCGGGGAGATACGCAGTATTTT
TRBD1,-,TRBV13,16,TRBJ1-1,CASSSDRGFGDTEAFF,TGTGCCAGCAGCTCGGACAGGGGGTTTGGGGACACTGAAGCTTTCTTT
TRBD2,-,TRBV5-1,15,TRBJ2-7,CASSLGAGGHQEQYF,TGCGCCAGCAGCTTGGGAGCGGGAGGGCATCAAGAGCAGTACTTC
-,-,TRBV13,13,TRBJ1-1,CASSPRGFTEAFF,TGTGCCAGCAGCCCTCGAGGGTTCACTGAAGCTTTCTTT
-,-,TRBV4-3,16,TRBJ2-2,CASSQDTSLNTGELFF,TGCGCCAGCAGCCAAGATACTAGTCTGAACACCGGGGAGCTGTTTTTT
TRBD1,once,TRBV11-2,14,TRBJ2-1,CASSLAGGNNEQFF,TGTGCCAGCAGCTTGGCAGGGGGCAACAATGAGCAGTTCTTC
-,-,TRBV6-6,14,TRBJ1-2,CASSALEGPDGYTF,TGTGCCAGCAGTGCCCTAGAGGGCCCAGATGGCTACACCTTC
-,few,TRBV14,15,TRBJ2-2,CASSQVAGHTGELFF,TGTGCCAGCAGCCAAGTCGCGGGCCACACCGGGGAGCTGTTTTTT
TRBD1,-,TRBV29-1,12,TRBJ1-1,CSVGQGAGEAFF,TGCAGCGTGGGACAGGGGGCCGGTGAAGCTTTCTTT
-,-,TRBV7-2,13,TRBJ2-1,CASSSGSYNEQFF,TGTGCCAGCAGCTCGGGCTCCTACAATGAGCAGTTCTTC
TRBD1,-,TRBV7-8,12,TRBJ1-2,CASSWDRFGYTF,TGTGCCAGCAGCTGGGACAGGTTCGGCTACACCTTC
-,-,TRBV30,14,TRBJ1-2,CAWNPRQATGGYTF,TGTGCCTGGAACCCCCGACAGGCGACCGGAGGCTACACCTTC
TRBD2,-,TRBV29-1,16,TRBJ2-3,CSVMGLAGVSTDTQYF,TGCAGCGTTATGGGACTAGCGGGAGTGAGCACAGATACGCAGTATTTT
TRBD1,-,TRBV30,15,TRBJ1-5,CAWSAHRGRDQPQHF,TGTGCCTGGAGTGCCCACAGGGGGCGCGACCAGCCCCAGCATTTT
TRBD2,-,TRBV9,15,TRBJ2-6,CASSPGGAGANVLTF,TGTGCCAGCAGCCCGGGGGGTGCTGGGGCCAACGTCCTGACTTTC
-,-,TRBV7-8,17,TRBJ1-5,CASSSRAGPWGNQPQHF,TGTGCCAGCAGCTCCCGAGCGGGACCCTGGGGCAATCAGCCCCAGCATTTT
-,-,TRBV28,15,TRBJ1-5,CASSPPGISNQPQHF,TGTGCCAGCAGTCCACCCGGGATTAGCAATCAGCCCCAGCATTTT
-,-,TRBV7-2,15,TRBJ1-1,CASSLDPRRETEAFF,TGTGCCAGCAGCTTAGATCCGAGGAGGGAAACTGAAGCTTTCTTT
-,-,TRBV6-5,14,TRBJ1-1,CASSHARDNTEAFF,TGTGCCAGCAGTCACGCCAGGGATAACACTGAAGCTTTCTTT
-,-,TRBV5-4,13,TRBJ2-7,CASSLIETYEQYF,TGTGCCAGCAGCTTGATAGAGACCTACGAGCAGTACTTC
-,once,TRBV15,13,TRBJ1-2,CATSIGSVYGYTF,TGTGCCACCAGCATCGGGAGTGTCTATGGCTACACCTTC
TRBD2,-,TRBV4-3,16,TRBJ2-1,CASSHLLAGEGNEQFF,TGCGCCAGCAGCCATCTCCTAGCGGGAGAGGGTAATGAGCAGTTCTTC
TRBD1,-,TRBV7-9,16,TRBJ1-2,CASSLVTIRGNYGYTF,TGTGCCAGCAGCTTAGTCACAATCAGGGGGAACTATGGCTACACCTTC